Shown below are 19 T cell receptor beta chains from a single sample sequenced in a study of blood T cell repertoires in COVID-19. Sequencing used immunoSEQ multiplex PCR; TCRdb keeps in-frame clones, though not all of them. Altogether approximately 400,000 clones are present, 80% to 95% being singletons, with the ten largest covering about 0.86%. The sample consisted of PBMCs or T cells enriched from blood (not recorded which). Receptors were obtained from a middle-aged woman who had been exposed to COVID-19.

The chain joins TRBV9 to TRBJ2-1; D possibly corresponds to TRBD2 (5 bases). The length of the CDR3 is 15 residues. Germline assignment: CDR1 SGDLS and CDR2 YYNGEE. Between the trimmed V and J ends, which lost 0 bases and 7 bases, there was a span of 14 bases. This chain's CDR3 is CASSVGRRWENEQFF. Here the CDR3 DNA reads TGTGCCAGCAGCGTAGGGCGGCGTTGGGAGAATGAGCAGTTCTTC.

This chain uses TRBV19 with TRBJ2-5, with D tentatively TRBD2 (5 bases). Germline V lookup: CDR1 LNHDA, CDR2 SQIVND (reference sequence). The CDR3 has 12 amino acids. Deletions cut 4 bases from V and 5 bases from J, with 8 bases between. The CDR3 coding sequence is TGTGCCAGTAGTACCACTAGTGAGACCCAGTACTTC. Protein sequence: CASSTTSETQYF.

This sequence joins TRBV2 and TRBJ2-7; D gene ambiguous. The germline V and J ends were trimmed by 5 bases and 3 bases, with 11 bases remaining between them. Germline loops: CDR1 SNHLY, CDR2 FYNNEI. The CDR3 runs 13 residues. This CDR3 is CASSSWAGYEQYF. CDR3 sequence (DNA): TGTGCCAGCAGTTCCTGGGCAGGCTACGAGCAGTACTTC.

V and J are TRBV3-1 (or the pseudogene TRBV3-2) and TRBJ1-2; maybe TRBD1 (5 bases). With 4 bases removed from V and 1 base from J, the gap between germline ends came to 16 bases. The germline CDR1 and CDR2 sequences are LGHDT and YNNKEL (reference sequence). CDR3 size: 16 residues. CDR3 protein: CASSPWGEGDNYGYTF. As DNA, the CDR3 is TGTGCCAGCAGCCCTTGGGGGGAAGGGGATAACTATGGCTACACCTTC.

The J gene is TRBJ2-7, the V gene TRBV29-1, with 9 bases aligning to TRBD2. Trimming removed 0 bases from V and 1 base from J; junction bases left unmatched: 10. This CDR3 has 17 residues. The germline V gene has CDR1 SQVTM and CDR2 ANQGSEA. CDR3 amino acids: CSVEDPTLTSGSYEQYF. CDR3 DNA: TGCAGCGTTGAAGATCCTACCCTGACTAGCGGTTCCTACGAGCAGTACTTC.

The rearrangement uses TRBV5-1 and TRBJ2-1; 10 bases align to TRBD1. The J segment lost 7 bases and the V segment lost 0 bases, leaving 1 base of the junction unmatched. Germline-derived CDR1 and CDR2 are SGHRS and YFSETQ. This CDR3 comprises 14 residues. The CDR3, as DNA: TGCGCCAGCAGCTTGGGACAGGGGGCAAATGAGCAGTTCTTC. This codes for CASSLGQGANEQFF.

The gene calls are TRBV6-6 and TRBJ1-1; the D gene is possibly TRBD1 (5 bases). The germline V gene has CDR1 MNHNY and CDR2 SVGAGI (reference sequence). This CDR3 is built from 16 residues. Trimming stripped 7 bases from V and 0 bases from J, with 18 bases between. The CDR3 coding sequence is TGTGCCAGCACCTTTACGCCCCCCAGGGTGAACACTGAAGCTTTCTTT. It specifies CASTFTPPRVNTEAFF.

This CDR3 reads CASSLRTGWVTEAFF. CDR3 coding DNA: TGTGCCAGCAGCTTAAGGACAGGGTGGGTCACTGAAGCTTTCTTT. The chain links TRBV11-3 to TRBJ1-1, with TRBD1 matching 8 bases. Germline-derived CDR1 and CDR2 are SGHNT and YENEEA. V was pared by 2 bases and J by 4 bases, with 6 bases of the junction left unmatched. There are 15 residues in the CDR3. Looking up the rest from reference TRBV11-3 and TRBJ1-1 gives the full variable domain: EAGVVQSPRYKIIEKKQPVAFWCNPISGHNTLYWYLQNLGQGPELLIRYENEEAVDDSQLPKDRFSAERLKGVDSTLKIQPAELGDSAVYLCASSLRTGWVTEAFFGQGTRLTVV.

This sequence joins TRBV12-3 or TRBV12-4 and TRBJ1-1, with D tentatively TRBD1 (5 bases). The CDR3 is 13 amino acids. The V and J ends lost 10 bases and 11 bases respectively, with 23 bases between them. In nucleotides, the CDR3 is TGTGCCATTGAAGGGGTAGACATTGAATCGGCTTTCTTT. As protein: CAIEGVDIESAFF.

The chain has TRBV5-1 and TRBJ2-2; 8 nucleotides match TRBD2. The CDR3 totals 16 residues. From germline, CDR1 is SGHRS and CDR2 YFSETQ. V lost 0 bases and J lost 3; bases outside the gene matches: 4. In nucleotides, the CDR3 is TGCGCCAGCAGCTTGGGACCCGGGGGGGACACCGGGGAGCTGTTTTTT. Protein: CASSLGPGGDTGELFF.

The J gene is TRBJ2-7, the V gene TRBV10-3; TRBD2 matches 10 bases. Trimming cost V 9 bases and J 5 bases; bases outside gene matches: 4. The CDR3 spans 12 residues. The germline CDR1 and CDR2 sequences are ENHRY and SYGVKD. The CDR3 loop reads CAISGLANEQYF. CDR3 DNA: TGTGCCATTTCGGGACTAGCGAACGAGCAGTACTTC.

This clone was observed a single time. For the CDR3, the DNA is TGTGCCAGCAAAGCGGGAGGGCCGACCGGGGAGCTGTTTTTT. This gives the protein CASKAGGPTGELFF. The chain employs TRBV3-1 (or the pseudogene TRBV3-2) and TRBJ2-2; 10 bases fit TRBD2. CDR1 is LGHDT and CDR2 is YNNKEL in the germline V gene (reference sequence). The CDR3 has 14 amino acids. V lost 7 bases, J lost 5 bases, and 4 bases stayed unmatched.

This clone was observed a single time. J is TRBJ2-4 and V is TRBV5-6; the match to TRBD1 covers 7 bases. The germline V gene encodes CDR1 SGHDT and CDR2 YYEEEE. The CDR3 spans 15 residues. The junction had 4 bases not matched to a gene; V was cut back by 0 bases and J by 4 bases. CDR3 in amino acids: CASSLEGGAKNIQYF. CDR3 nucleotide sequence: TGTGCCAGCAGCTTGGAAGGGGGCGCGAAAAACATTCAGTACTTC.

The V and J genes are TRBV27 and TRBJ2-7; 8 bases fit TRBD1. There are 14 residues in the CDR3. The trim removed 3 bases at V and 7 bases at J, leaving 8 bases unmatched. Germline lookup yields CDR1 MNHEY and CDR2 SMNVEV (reference sequence). The CDR3 sequence is CASSLSGQGGEQYF. The CDR3 DNA reads as TGTGCCAGCAGTTTGTCCGGACAGGGCGGAGAGCAGTACTTC.

V usage is TRBV18 and J usage is TRBJ2-1; the match to TRBD1 covers 10 bases. The CDR3 has 14 residues. The V gene end was trimmed by 5 bases and the J gene end by 7 bases; junction bases not matched to a gene: 5. Germline CDR1 KGHSH, CDR2 LQKENI. The CDR3 reads CASSEDRGRNEQFF. The CDR3 DNA reads TGTGCCAGCTCAGAAGACAGGGGGCGTAATGAGCAGTTCTTC.

This rearrangement joins TRBV19 to TRBJ1-1; no reliable D call. Germline lookup yields CDR1 LNHDA and CDR2 SQIVND (reference sequence). Trimming removed 3 bases at V and 1 base at J, with 12 bases between. This CDR3 has 15 residues. CDR3 nucleotides: TGTGCCAGTAGTATTGGGCAGCCCTCGAACACTGAAGCTTTCTTT. This encodes CASSIGQPSNTEAFF.

The chain is built from TRBV3-1 (or the pseudogene TRBV3-2) and TRBJ2-1, with TRBD2 matching 9 bases. This CDR3 contains 14 residues. The V gene end was trimmed by 2 bases and the J gene end by 16 bases; junction bases not matched to a gene: 12. In germline, CDR1 is LGHDT, CDR2 YNNKEL (reference sequence). DNA for the CDR3: TGTGCCAGCAGCCAACCCCGAGGAGTAGCGGGAGAATTCTTC. The encoded protein is CASSQPRGVAGEFF.

The V and J genes are TRBV13 and TRBJ1-2; D is ambiguous. CDR1 is PRHDT, CDR2 FYEKMQ, per germline (reference sequence). The CDR3 consists of 16 residues. V was clipped by 0 bases and J by 0 bases, with 11 bases between them. Here the CDR3 reads CASSLGLTAANYGYTF. For the CDR3, the DNA is TGTGCCAGCAGCTTAGGCCTCACAGCAGCTAACTATGGCTACACCTTC.

The chain has TRBV5-1 and TRBJ2-2; D unresolved. This CDR3 is 12 amino acids long. CDR1 SGHRS and CDR2 YFSETQ come from the germline V gene. Trimming cost V 3 bases and J 5 bases, with 5 bases left between them. Here the CDR3 DNA reads TGCGCCAGCAGCTCCTTTACCGGGGAGCTGTTTTTT. Amino acid sequence: CASSSFTGELFF.